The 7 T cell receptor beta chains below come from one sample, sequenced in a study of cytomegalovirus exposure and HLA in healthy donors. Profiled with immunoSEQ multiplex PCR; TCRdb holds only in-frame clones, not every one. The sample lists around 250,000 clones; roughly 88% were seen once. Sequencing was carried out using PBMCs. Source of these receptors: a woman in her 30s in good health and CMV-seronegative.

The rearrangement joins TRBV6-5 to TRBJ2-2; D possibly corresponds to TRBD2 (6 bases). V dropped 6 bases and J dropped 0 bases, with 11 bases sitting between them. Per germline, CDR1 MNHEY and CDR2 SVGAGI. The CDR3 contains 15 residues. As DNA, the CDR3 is TGTGCCAGCAGCCCGGACTACCCGAACACCGGGGAGCTGTTTTTT. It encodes CASSPDYPNTGELFF.

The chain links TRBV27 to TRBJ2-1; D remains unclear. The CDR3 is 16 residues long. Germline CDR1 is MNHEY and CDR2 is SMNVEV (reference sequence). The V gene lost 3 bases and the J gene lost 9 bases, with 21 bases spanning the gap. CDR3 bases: TGTGCCAGCAGTTTCCTGGGGTGGGCCGGAGTGGCTGAGCAGTTCTTC. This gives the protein CASSFLGWAGVAEQFF.

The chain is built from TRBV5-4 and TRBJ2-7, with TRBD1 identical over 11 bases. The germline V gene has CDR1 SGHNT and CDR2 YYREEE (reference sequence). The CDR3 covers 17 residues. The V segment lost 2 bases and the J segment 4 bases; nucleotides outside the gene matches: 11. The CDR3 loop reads CASSFGQGAVGAYEQYF. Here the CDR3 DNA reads TGTGCCAGCAGCTTTGGACAGGGGGCGGTCGGGGCTTACGAGCAGTACTTC. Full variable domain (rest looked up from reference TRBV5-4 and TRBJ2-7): ETGVTQSPTHLIKTRGQQVTLRCSSQSGHNTVSWYQQALGQGPQFIFQYYREEENGRGNFPPRFSGLQFPNYSSELNVNALELDDSALYLCASSFGQGAVGAYEQYFGPGTRLTVT.

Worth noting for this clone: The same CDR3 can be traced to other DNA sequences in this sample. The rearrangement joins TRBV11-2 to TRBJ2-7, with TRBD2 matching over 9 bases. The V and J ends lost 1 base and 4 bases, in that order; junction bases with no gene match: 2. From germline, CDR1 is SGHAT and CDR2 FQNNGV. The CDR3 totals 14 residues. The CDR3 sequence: CASSLGSGGYEQYF. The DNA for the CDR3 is TGTGCCAGCAGCTTAGGGAGCGGGGGGTACGAGCAGTACTTC. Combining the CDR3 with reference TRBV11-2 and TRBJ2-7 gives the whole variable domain EAGVAQSPRYKIIEKRQSVAFWCNPISGHATLYWYQQILGQGPKLLIQFQNNGVVDDSQLPKDRFSAERLKGVDSTLKIQPAKLEDSAVYLCASSLGSGGYEQYFGPGTRLTVT.

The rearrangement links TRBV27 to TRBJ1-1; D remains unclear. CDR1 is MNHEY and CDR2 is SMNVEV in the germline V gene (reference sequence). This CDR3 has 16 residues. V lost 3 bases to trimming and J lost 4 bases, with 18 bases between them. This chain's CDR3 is CASSLIGGVRSTEAFF. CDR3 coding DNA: TGTGCCAGCAGTTTGATCGGTGGGGTTCGGAGCACTGAAGCTTTCTTT.

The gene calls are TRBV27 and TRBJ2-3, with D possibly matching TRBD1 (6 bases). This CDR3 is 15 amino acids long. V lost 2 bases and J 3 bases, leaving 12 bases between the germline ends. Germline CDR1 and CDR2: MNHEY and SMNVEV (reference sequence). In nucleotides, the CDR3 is TGTGCCAGCAGTTTAGGGCAGGGGTTAACAGATACGCAGTATTTT. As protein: CASSLGQGLTDTQYF.

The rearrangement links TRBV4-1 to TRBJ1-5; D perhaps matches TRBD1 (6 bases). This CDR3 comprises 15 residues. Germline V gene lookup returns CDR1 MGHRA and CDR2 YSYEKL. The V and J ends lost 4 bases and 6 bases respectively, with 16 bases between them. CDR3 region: CASSRNGAGVQPQHF. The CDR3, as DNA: TGCGCCAGCAGCCGAAACGGGGCAGGGGTTCAGCCCCAGCATTTT.